This T cell receptor beta chain was captured in a study of neoadjuvant anti-PD-1 for oral cavity cancer. Overall study results and limits: TCR analyses covered only a few patients per response group.

About this clone: What it binds is unknown.

The CDR3 has 16 amino acids. Germline CDR1 and CDR2: LNHDA and SQIVND (reference sequence). With 3 bases removed from V and 3 bases from J, the gap between germline ends came to 17 bases. Six replicates per PBMC sample, mostly from around 500 ng of genomic DNA. Assay used: immunoSEQ multiplex PCR; TCRdb lists only in-frame clones, some missing. The table lists some 66,000 clones, around 88% of them singletons. No culture or expansion preceded analysis of these blood cells. Sequencing used PBMCs, obtained before nivolumab (anti-PD-1) treatment. The chain carries TRBV19 and TRBJ1-1, with D hard to call. The sequence came from a person between 40 and 79 years old with oral cavity squamous cell carcinoma. The CDR3 protein is CASSIQYVVWDTEAFF. In nucleotides, the CDR3 is TGTGCCAGTAGTATTCAGTACGTGGTTTGGGACACTGAAGCTTTCTTT.